This T cell receptor (beta chain) was sequenced during a study of PD-1 blockade in classical Hodgkin lymphoma. Trimming removed 2 bases from V and 0 bases from J, with 11 bases in between. This CDR3 contains 15 residues. The germline V gene has CDR1 MNHEY and CDR2 SVGAGI. As for time point: cycle 4 day 1 (C4D1), after more than five weeks of nivolumab. Every single patient, without exception, relapsed after autologous stem cell transplantation, and brentuximab vedotin exposure varied. Researchers used magnetic negative selection to pull out pure CD4+ T cells from thawed PBMCs. TCRdb's copy holds only in-frame clones and misses some; the assay was immunoSEQ multiplex PCR. There are under 35,000 clones in the sample; around 85% occur only once, and 2% to 2.5% lies in the top ten.

The clonotype comes from a human donor with classical Hodgkin lymphoma. The sequenced sample was CD4+ T cells from blood, obtained before the fourth cycle of nivolumab. V gene TRBV6-5 combines with J gene TRBJ2-7, with D hard to call. The CDR3 protein is CASSYEDLPSYEQYF. In DNA, the CDR3 is TGTGCCAGCAGTTACGAAGACCTTCCCTCCTACGAGCAGTACTTC.